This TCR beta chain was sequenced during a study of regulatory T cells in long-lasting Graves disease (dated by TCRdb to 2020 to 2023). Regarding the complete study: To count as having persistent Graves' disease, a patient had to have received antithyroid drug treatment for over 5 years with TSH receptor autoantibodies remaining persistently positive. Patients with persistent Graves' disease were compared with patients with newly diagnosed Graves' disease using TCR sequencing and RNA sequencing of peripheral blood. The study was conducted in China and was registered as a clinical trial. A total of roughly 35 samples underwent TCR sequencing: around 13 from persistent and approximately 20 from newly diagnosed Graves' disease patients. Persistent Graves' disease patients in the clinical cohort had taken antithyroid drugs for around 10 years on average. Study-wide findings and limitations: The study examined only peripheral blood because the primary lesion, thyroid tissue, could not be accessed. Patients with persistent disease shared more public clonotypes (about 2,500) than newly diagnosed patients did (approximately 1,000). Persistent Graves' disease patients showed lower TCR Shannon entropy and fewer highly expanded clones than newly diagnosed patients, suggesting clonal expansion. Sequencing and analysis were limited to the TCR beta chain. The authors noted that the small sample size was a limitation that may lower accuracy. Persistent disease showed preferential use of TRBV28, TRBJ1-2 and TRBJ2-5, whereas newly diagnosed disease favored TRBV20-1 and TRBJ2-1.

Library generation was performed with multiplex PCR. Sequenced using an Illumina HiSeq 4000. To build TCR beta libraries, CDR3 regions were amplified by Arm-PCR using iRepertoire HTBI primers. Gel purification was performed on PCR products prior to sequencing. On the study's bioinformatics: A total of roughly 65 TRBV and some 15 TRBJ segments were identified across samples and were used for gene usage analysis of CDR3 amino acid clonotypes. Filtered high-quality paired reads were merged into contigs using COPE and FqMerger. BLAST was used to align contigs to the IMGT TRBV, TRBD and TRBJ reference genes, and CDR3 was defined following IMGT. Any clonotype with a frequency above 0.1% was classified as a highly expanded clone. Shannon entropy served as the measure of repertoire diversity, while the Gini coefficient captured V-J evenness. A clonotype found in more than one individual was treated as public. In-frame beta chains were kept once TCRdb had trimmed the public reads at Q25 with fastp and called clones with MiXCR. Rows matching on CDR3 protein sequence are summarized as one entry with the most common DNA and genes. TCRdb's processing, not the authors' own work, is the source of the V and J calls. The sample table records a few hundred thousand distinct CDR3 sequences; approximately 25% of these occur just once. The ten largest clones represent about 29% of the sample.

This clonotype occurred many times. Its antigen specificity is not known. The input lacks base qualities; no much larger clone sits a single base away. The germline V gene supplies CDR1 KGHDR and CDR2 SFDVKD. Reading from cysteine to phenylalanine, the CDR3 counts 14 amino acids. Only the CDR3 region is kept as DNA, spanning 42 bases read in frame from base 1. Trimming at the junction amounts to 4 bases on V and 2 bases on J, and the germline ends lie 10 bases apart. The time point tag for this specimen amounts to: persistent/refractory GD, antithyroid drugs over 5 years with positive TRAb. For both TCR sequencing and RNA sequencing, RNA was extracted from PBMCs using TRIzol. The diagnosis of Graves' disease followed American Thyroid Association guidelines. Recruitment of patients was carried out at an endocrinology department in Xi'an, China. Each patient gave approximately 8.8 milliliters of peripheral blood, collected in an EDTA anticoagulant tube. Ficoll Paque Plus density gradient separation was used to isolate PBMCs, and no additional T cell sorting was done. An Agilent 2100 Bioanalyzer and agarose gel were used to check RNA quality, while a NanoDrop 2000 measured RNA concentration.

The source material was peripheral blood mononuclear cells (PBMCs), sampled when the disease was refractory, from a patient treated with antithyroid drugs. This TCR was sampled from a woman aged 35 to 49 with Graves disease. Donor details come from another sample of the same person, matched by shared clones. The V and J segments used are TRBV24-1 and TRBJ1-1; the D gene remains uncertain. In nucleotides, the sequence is TGTGCCACCAGTGACCCTAATAAAAACACTGAAGCTTTCTTT. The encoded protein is CATSDPNKNTEAFF.